This T cell receptor (beta chain) was sequenced for a study of identifying expanded T cells in peripheral blood. Comments on this clone: The antigen is unknown.

The CDR3 totals 15 residues. Trimming left V 2 bases short and J 0 bases short, with 11 bases between. Germline loops: CDR1 SGHRS, CDR2 YFSETQ. Regarding the study as a whole: About 1.2 clones differed between technical replicates, versus 16.4 and 19 over time.

During the collection period, no donor immune events like infections were recorded. Using immunoSEQ multiplex PCR, the repertoire was profiled, and TCRdb retains in-frame clones only, with some absent. The sample contains around 47,000 clones, around 82% of which appear only once. The sequence derives from a person aged 18 to 75 in good health. Sequenced: blood. The rearrangement links TRBV5-1 to TRBJ1-1; D gene ambiguous. The CDR3 sequence is CASSLFTPMNTEAFF. CDR3 DNA sequence: TGCGCCAGCAGCTTATTCACACCGATGAACACTGAAGCTTTCTTT. The full variable domain, its missing parts supplied by reference TRBV5-1 and TRBJ1-1, is KAGVTQTPRYLIKTRGQQVTLSCSPISGHRSVSWYQQTPGQGLQFLFEYFSETQRNKGNFPGRFSGRQFSNSRSEMNVSTLELGDSALYLCASSLFTPMNTEAFFGQGTRLTVV.